Below, 32 T cell receptor beta chains from the same sample are listed, as sequenced in a study of T cell responses to AZD1222 COVID-19 vaccine. The table came from immunoSEQ multiplex PCR; TCRdb's copy has only in-frame clones and leaves some out. The sample has 60,000 to 65,000 clones, 65% to 85% seen once. The sample here was peripheral blood, taken on day 0 of AZD1222 vaccination. The source is an adult in good health.

The rearrangement uses TRBV20-1 and TRBJ1-2, with D hard to call. The CDR3 runs to 10 residues. Trimming shortened V by 2 bases and J by 5 bases, and 3 bases separated the two germline ends. Germline CDR1 and CDR2: DFQATT and SNEGSKA (reference sequence). CDR3 residues: CSARQYGYTF. The CDR3 bases are TGCAGTGCTAGACAGTATGGCTACACCTTC.

This chain connects TRBV11-2 to TRBJ1-6, with D unresolved. The germline V and J ends were trimmed by 2 bases and 8 bases, with 13 bases remaining between them. There are 15 residues in the CDR3. The germline V gene has CDR1 SGHAT and CDR2 FQNNGV. Written as DNA, the CDR3 is TGTGCCAGCAGCTTATTAGGTGATGGGGATTCACCCCTCCACTTT. As protein: CASSLLGDGDSPLHF.

The J gene is TRBJ1-1, the V gene TRBV2; D is ambiguous. V was clipped by 10 bases and J by 1 base, with 10 bases between them. Germline loops: CDR1 SNHLY, CDR2 FYNNEI. The CDR3 loop spans 12 amino acids. The CDR3 spells CAIGRENTEAFF. CDR3 nucleotides: TGTGCCATCGGACGAGAGAACACTGAAGCTTTCTTT.

The V gene is TRBV7-2, the J gene TRBJ1-2; 9 bases are shared with TRBD1. CDR3 length: 17 amino acids. Germline CDR1 and CDR2: SGHTA and FQGNSA. V lost 2 bases to trimming and J lost 3 bases; unmatched junction nucleotides: 10. The DNA of the CDR3 is TGTGCCAGCAGCTTACCGACTAGGACAGGGGCTCACTATGGCTACACCTTC. Translated, it gives CASSLPTRTGAHYGYTF.

The chain has TRBV3-1 (or the pseudogene TRBV3-2) and TRBJ1-3, with TRBD1 identical over 7 bases. V was clipped by 4 bases and J by 0 bases; unmatched bases: 9. Germline V CDR1 and CDR2: LGHDT, YNNKEL (reference sequence). The CDR3 length is 17 residues. The CDR3 bases are TGTGCCAGCAGCCGCTCCCGGGCAGGGGGCTCTGGAAACACCATATATTTT. Its translation: CASSRSRAGGSGNTIYF.

This clone was counted a single time. J is TRBJ1-1 and V is TRBV10-1, with 7 bases fitting TRBD1. Trimming removed 6 bases from V and 1 base from J; junction bases left unmatched: 2. The CDR3 covers 13 residues. The V gene's germline CDR1 is WNHNN and CDR2 SYGVQD (reference sequence). The CDR3 bases are TGCGCCAGCAGGGGACAGACGAACACTGAAGCTTTCTTT. This translates into CASRGQTNTEAFF.

This clone was seen a single time. The chain couples TRBV10-1 to TRBJ2-5, with D tentatively TRBD1 or TRBD2 (6 bases each). From germline, CDR1 is WNHNN and CDR2 SYGVQD (reference sequence). V dropped 4 bases and J dropped 5 bases, with 20 bases sitting between them. The length of the CDR3 is 16 residues. The CDR3 spells CASSAGAFPEGETQYF. Here the CDR3 DNA reads TGCGCCAGCAGTGCGGGGGCCTTCCCGGAGGGGGAGACCCAGTACTTC.

This chain's CDR3 is CASSTSDRAVYGYTF. CDR3 sequence (DNA): TGTGCCAGCAGTACCTCCGACAGGGCTGTCTATGGCTACACCTTC. This sequence joins TRBV6-5 and TRBJ1-2; 7 nucleotides agree with TRBD1. Per the germline V gene, CDR1 is MNHEY and CDR2 is SVGAGI. The J segment lost 4 bases and the V segment lost 5 bases, leaving 10 bases of the junction unmatched. The CDR3 runs 15 residues.

The J gene is TRBJ1-2, the V gene TRBV7-9; 7 bases align to TRBD1. Trimming took 1 base from V and 3 from J; bases not matched to a gene: 8. The germline V gene encodes CDR1 SEHNR and CDR2 FQNEAQ (reference sequence). The CDR3 contains 16 residues. This CDR3 reads CASSLGRQGEYYGYTF. The DNA for the CDR3 is TGTGCCAGCAGCTTAGGGCGGCAGGGGGAGTACTATGGCTACACCTTC.

V is TRBV7-6 and J is TRBJ2-5; D is ambiguous. The V end lost 2 bases, the J end lost 2 bases, and 3 bases lay between the germline ends. CDR3 length: 12 residues. Looked up from germline, CDR1 is SGHVS and CDR2 is FNYEAQ. As DNA, the CDR3 is TGTGCCAGCAGCTTACGACAAGAGACCCAGTACTTC. It codes for CASSLRQETQYF. The variable domain in full, completed from reference TRBV7-6 and TRBJ2-5, reads GAGVSQSPRYKVTKRGQDVALRCDPISGHVSLYWYRQALGQGPEFLTYFNYEAQQDKSGLPNDRFSAERPEGSISTLTIQRTEQRDSAMYRCASSLRQETQYFGPGTRLLVL.

The chain has TRBV18 and TRBJ1-2; D is unclear. The V end was cut by 6 bases, the J end by 7 bases, with 12 bases between. Per germline, CDR1 KGHSH and CDR2 LQKENI. CDR3 length equals 12 residues. CDR3 in amino acids: CASSASEGGYTF. CDR3 DNA: TGTGCCAGCTCCGCCTCAGAGGGTGGCTACACCTTC.

This chain links TRBV4-1 with TRBJ1-5, with D hard to call. The CDR3 totals 16 residues. Germline V gene data show CDR1 as MGHRA and CDR2 as YSYEKL. Between the trimmed V and J ends, which lost 0 bases and 9 bases, there was a span of 18 bases. The CDR3 DNA sequence: TGCGCCAGCAGCCAAGATATGGACGGAGCGGTGACGCCCCAGCATTTT. It encodes CASSQDMDGAVTPQHF.

The rearrangement joins TRBV5-8 to TRBJ1-6; D is ambiguous. Trimming cost V 6 bases and J 4 bases, with 8 bases left between them. Germline V gene data show CDR1 as SGHTS and CDR2 as YDEGEE. This CDR3 spans 13 amino acids. The CDR3 sequence is CASTRGYNSPLHF. As DNA, the CDR3 is TGTGCCAGCACCAGAGGGTATAATTCACCCCTCCACTTT.

DNA of the CDR3: TGTGCCAGCAGCCAGACACTATCTAGCTCCTACGAGCAGTACTTC. It is translated as CASSQTLSSSYEQYF. The chain has TRBV7-9 and TRBJ2-7; D unresolved. Germline assignment: CDR1 SEHNR and CDR2 FQNEAQ (reference sequence). The CDR3 extends over 15 amino acids. The V end was cut by 5 bases, the J end by 0 bases, with 14 bases between.

The count of this clone is one. The rearrangement joins TRBV9 to TRBJ2-3; D unclear. CDR1 is SGDLS, CDR2 YYNGEE, per germline. Trimming took 0 bases from V and 2 from J, leaving 16 bases between them. The CDR3 extends over 17 amino acids. The CDR3 bases are TGTGCCAGCAGCGTAGAGGTGAGGTCGACACCCACAGATACGCAGTATTTT. This gives the protein CASSVEVRSTPTDTQYF.

The gene calls are TRBV12-3 or TRBV12-4 and TRBJ2-3; D not certain. V gave up 5 bases and J gave up 3 bases, with 6 bases separating them. The CDR3 length is 12 residues. CDR3 DNA sequence: TGTGCCAGCAGTCCGACTACAGATACGCAGTATTTT. It specifies CASSPTTDTQYF.

V usage is TRBV29-1 and J usage is TRBJ1-3; no clear D. The CDR3 covers 12 residues. Germline CDR1 reads SQVTM; CDR2 reads ANQGSEA. Trimming stripped 4 bases from V and 3 bases from J, with 7 bases between. The CDR3 loop is CSVVEFGNTIYF. In DNA, the CDR3 is TGCAGCGTTGTGGAATTTGGAAACACCATATATTTT.

The chain carries TRBV5-6 and TRBJ1-1; D gene ambiguous. The germline V gene encodes CDR1 SGHDT and CDR2 YYEEEE. V lost 5 bases, J lost 6 bases, and 11 bases lay in between. CDR3 size: 12 residues. CDR3 bases: TGTGCCAGCAGTCCGGGTGGGGCTGAAGCTTTCTTT. It yields the protein CASSPGGAEAFF.

V gene TRBV4-1 combines with J gene TRBJ2-7; tentative D call: TRBD1 (5 bases). Germline V gene data show CDR1 as MGHRA and CDR2 as YSYEKL. The CDR3 loop spans 13 amino acids. The germline V and J ends were trimmed by 0 bases and 2 bases, with 5 bases remaining between them. The CDR3 sequence is CASSQDRAYEQYF. CDR3 in DNA: TGCGCCAGCAGCCAAGACAGGGCCTACGAGCAGTACTTC.

The V call is TRBV19, the J call TRBJ2-7; TRBD1 might be the D (6 bases). CDR1 is LNHDA, CDR2 SQIVND, per germline (reference sequence). The CDR3 extends over 17 amino acids. Trimming pared 3 bases from V and 2 bases from J, leaving 20 bases between. CDR3 DNA: TGTGCCAGTAGTATCCGGGACACCCGGACCTCGACCTACGAGCAGTACTTC. Amino acid sequence: CASSIRDTRTSTYEQYF.

The V gene is TRBV24-1, the J gene TRBJ1-1; D gene ambiguous. Trimming took off 7 bases at V and 1 base at J, with 15 bases between the two ends. The CDR3 runs to 15 residues. CDR1 is KGHDR, CDR2 SFDVKD, per germline. The CDR3, as DNA: TGTGCCACCAGAAACCTACCGGACCCGAACACTGAAGCTTTCTTT. This codes for CATRNLPDPNTEAFF.

The V call is TRBV2, the J call TRBJ1-1, with D perhaps TRBD1 (5 bases). The CDR3 is 14 amino acids. V was pared by 5 bases and J by 2 bases, with 12 bases between. Per the germline V gene, CDR1 is SNHLY and CDR2 is FYNNEI. The CDR3: CASSLAGINTEAFF. The CDR3 coding sequence is TGTGCCAGCAGTCTCGCAGGGATTAACACTGAAGCTTTCTTT.

The rearrangement joins TRBV5-4 to TRBJ1-2; no definite D call. The CDR3 has 16 residues. V lost 0 bases to trimming and J lost 0 bases, with 12 bases between them. Germline V CDR1 and CDR2: SGHNT, YYREEE (reference sequence). CDR3 sequence (DNA): TGTGCCAGCAGCTTGGAGTTTCGGCACCCTAACTATGGCTACACCTTC. Amino acid sequence: CASSLEFRHPNYGYTF.

The chain recombines TRBV18 with TRBJ2-2; D gene ambiguous. CDR1 KGHSH and CDR2 LQKENI come from the germline V gene. CDR3 size: 14 residues. V was clipped by 0 bases and J by 9 bases, with 11 bases between them. The CDR3, as DNA: TGTGCCAGCTCACCACCCTCCCTAACGAGGGAGCTGTTTTTT. It is translated as CASSPPSLTRELFF.

In its sample, this clone was seen once. The CDR3 nucleotides read TGTGCCACCCCCCACGACGACTGGGGGACAGGCAAACCTTACGAGCAGTACTTC. Its translation: CATPHDDWGTGKPYEQYF. This chain joins TRBV4-2 and TRBJ2-7; TRBD1 agrees at 8 bases. The CDR3 has 18 residues. CDR1 is LGHNA and CDR2 is YNFKEQ in the germline V gene. V trimming: 10 bases; J trimming: 4 bases; junction bases outside the gene matches: 24.

J is TRBJ1-2 and V is TRBV29-1; TRBD1 might be the D (6 bases). The germline CDR1 and CDR2 sequences are SQVTM and ANQGSEA. This CDR3 spans 14 amino acids. V lost 2 bases, J lost 8 bases, and 18 bases lay in between. The CDR3 sequence is CSVEQAGGGMGYTF. The CDR3 DNA follows: TGCAGCGTTGAACAGGCGGGGGGCGGAATGGGCTACACCTTC.

The chain combines TRBV19 with TRBJ2-2; a weak D match, TRBD1 (6 bases). Germline CDR1 and CDR2: LNHDA and SQIVND (reference sequence). V lost 11 bases and J 1 base, leaving 11 bases between the germline ends. The length of the CDR3 is 13 residues. The CDR3 loop reads CAHRVENTGELFF. CDR3 nucleotides: TGTGCCCACAGGGTGGAGAACACCGGGGAGCTGTTTTTT.

The chain is built from TRBV7-9 and TRBJ2-7; 8 bases agree with TRBD2. The ends lost 5 bases at V and 5 bases at J; junction bases unmatched: 14. The germline V gene has CDR1 SEHNR and CDR2 FQNEAQ (reference sequence). The CDR3 totals 16 residues. In DNA form, the CDR3 reads TGTGCCAGCAGCCCCCTCGTGACGCGGGGGGCTGACGAGCAGTACTTC. This encodes CASSPLVTRGADEQYF. Supplemented by reference TRBV7-9 and TRBJ2-7, the full variable domain reads DTGVSQNPRHKITKRGQNVTFRCDPISEHNRLYWYRQTLGQGPEFLTYFQNEAQLEKSRLLSDRFSAERPKGSFSTLEIQRTEQGDSAMYLCASSPLVTRGADEQYFGPGTRLTVT.

This clone has only a few counts. The chain combines TRBV6-5 with TRBJ1-2, with TRBD1 matching 8 bases. After removal of 7 bases from V and 2 bases from J, the junction contained 6 bases not matched to a gene. CDR1 and CDR2 (germline): MNHEY, SVGAGI. The CDR3 totals 14 residues. The CDR3 loop reads CASTRDRSNYGYTF. DNA of the CDR3: TGTGCCAGCACTCGGGACAGGAGCAACTATGGCTACACCTTC.

J is TRBJ2-4 and V is TRBV10-3; D could derive from TRBD1 or TRBD2 (6 bases each). With 2 bases removed from V and 2 bases from J, the gap between germline ends came to 13 bases. The germline V gene encodes CDR1 ENHRY and CDR2 SYGVKD. The CDR3 runs to 16 residues. The CDR3, as DNA: TGTGCCATCAGTGAGAGAGCAGGGGACTCCAAAAACATTCAGTACTTC. This translates into CAISERAGDSKNIQYF.

The CDR3 loop reads CSAATGLQSPLHF. The CDR3 DNA reads TGCAGCGCCGCGACGGGATTACAGTCACCCCTCCACTTT. This chain connects TRBV29-1 to TRBJ1-6; D gene uncertain. V lost 7 bases, J lost 10 bases, and 17 bases lay in between. Germline CDR1 SQVTM, CDR2 ANQGSEA. This CDR3 spans 13 amino acids. The variable domain in full, completed from reference TRBV29-1 and TRBJ1-6, reads SAVISQKPSRDICQRGTSLTIQCQVDSQVTMMFWYRQQPGQSLTLIATANQGSEATYESGFVIDKFPISRPNLTFSTLTVSNMSPEDSSIYLCSAATGLQSPLHFGNGTRLTVT.

The V gene is TRBV18, the J gene TRBJ2-7; D unclear. The CDR3 has 14 amino acids. Trimming pared 2 bases from V and 0 bases from J, leaving 8 bases between. Germline-derived CDR1 and CDR2 are KGHSH and LQKENI. The DNA for the CDR3 is TGTGCCAGCTCACCAGTAGACGACTCCTACGAGCAGTACTTC. As protein: CASSPVDDSYEQYF. Based on the CDR3 plus reference TRBV18 and TRBJ2-7, the full variable domain is NAGVMQNPRHLVRRRGQEARLRCSPMKGHSHVYWYRQLPEEGLKFMVYLQKENIIDESGMPKERFSAEFPKEGPSILRIQQVVRGDSAAYFCASSPVDDSYEQYFGPGTRLTVT.